These 13 T cell receptor beta chains originate from one sample sequenced in a study of T cells in Graves' hyperthyroidism and ophthalmopathy. TCR beta CDR3 region amplification was performed from RNA transcripts. The HTBI primer set drove a first-round RT-PCR of the TCR CDR3. One entry per CDR3 protein results from TCRdb running MiXCR on the multiplex PCR reads. The repertoire holds roughly 130,000 distinct CDR3 sequences, with over 20% as singletons. Sequenced input: blood. These receptors were taken from a woman aged 45-60 years with Graves' hyperthyroidism that later progressed to Graves' ophthalmopathy.

The table lists this clonotype with a few counts. The V call is TRBV12-3 or TRBV12-4, the J call TRBJ1-5; D perhaps matches TRBD1 (6 bases). The V and J ends lost 1 base and 3 bases respectively, with 10 bases between them. The CDR3 extends over 15 amino acids. The CDR3 is CASSLEQGINQPQHF. CDR3 DNA sequence: TGTGCCAGCAGTTTAGAACAGGGCATCAATCAGCCCCAGCATTTT.

The genes are TRBV28 and TRBJ1-1; D call uncertain. The CDR3 runs to 20 residues. V lost 0 bases and J lost 2, with 25 bases in between. Germline V gene sequence: CDR1 MDHEN, CDR2 SYDVKM. The CDR3 nucleotides read TGTGCCAGCAGTTTATGGGGAGGGTATGGGCTCGCCACAGAAAACACTGAAGCTTTCTTT. Amino acids: CASSLWGGYGLATENTEAFF.

This clonotype appeared many times. The genes are TRBV28 and TRBJ2-7; D gene unclear. Trimming pared 4 bases from V and 1 base from J, leaving 14 bases between. The CDR3 spans 15 residues. Germline V gives CDR1 MDHEN, CDR2 SYDVKM. The CDR3: CASSSSGKPSYEQYF. In DNA, the CDR3 is TGTGCCAGCAGTTCTTCTGGTAAGCCTTCCTACGAGCAGTACTTC.

This clonotype turned up a few times. The V gene is TRBV12-3 or TRBV12-4, the J gene TRBJ2-7; 9 positions match TRBD1. This CDR3 is built from 15 residues. V lost 2 bases, J lost 0 bases, and 2 bases stayed unmatched. The chain's CDR3 is CASSLRQGGSYEQYF. For the CDR3, the DNA is TGTGCCAGCAGTTTAAGACAGGGGGGCTCCTACGAGCAGTACTTC.

The chain recombines TRBV14 with TRBJ2-3; 10 bases align to TRBD2. J lost 5 bases, V lost 4 bases, and 6 bases had no gene match. Germline CDR1 and CDR2: SGHDN and FVKESK. CDR3 size: 15 residues. CDR3 in amino acids: CASSRSAGGLDTQYF. Here the CDR3 DNA reads TGTGCCAGCAGCCGATCAGCGGGAGGGCTAGATACGCAGTATTTT.

The gene calls are TRBV28 and TRBJ1-1, with 11 nucleotides matching TRBD1. CDR3 length: 17 residues. J gave up 3 bases and V 6 bases, and 12 bases lay outside the gene matches. Germline-derived CDR1 and CDR2 are MDHEN and SYDVKM. CDR3 in DNA: TGTGCCAGCAGCCACCTCGGACAGGGGGCTCTCCACACTGAAGCTTTCTTT. Its translation is CASSHLGQGALHTEAFF.

The chain combines TRBV20-1 with TRBJ2-5, with 14 bases aligning to TRBD2. Trimming removed 6 bases from V and 2 bases from J; junction bases left unmatched: 14. The CDR3 spans 18 residues. Germline loops: CDR1 DFQATT, CDR2 SNEGSKA (reference sequence). CDR3 sequence: CSAGAGTSGRGPQETQYF. In DNA, the CDR3 is TGCAGTGCGGGGGCCGGGACTAGCGGGAGAGGGCCACAAGAGACCCAGTACTTC.

This clonotype showed up just a few times. J is TRBJ1-6 and V is TRBV6-1; TRBD1 is a possible D gene (5 bases). The CDR3 loop spans 14 amino acids. CDR1 is MNHNS, CDR2 SASEGT, per germline. V was trimmed by 6 bases and J by 10 bases, leaving 16 bases between them. The CDR3 is CASSRDGQGSPLHF. CDR3 DNA: TGTGCCAGCAGCCGGGACGGCCAGGGATCACCCCTCCACTTT.

This clonotype was observed a few times. This chain links TRBV20-1 with TRBJ1-3; no firm D call. Germline values: CDR1 DFQATT, CDR2 SNEGSKA (reference sequence). This CDR3 contains 16 residues. Trimming shortened V by 4 bases and J by 0 bases, and 16 bases separated the two germline ends. This CDR3 is CSAILRRLDSGNTIYF. DNA for the CDR3: TGCAGTGCTATCCTACGGCGGTTGGACTCTGGAAACACCATATATTTT.

This clonotype was recorded at least ten times. In DNA form, the CDR3 reads TGTGCCAGCAGCCAAACTTGGGAGCAGTACTTC. Amino acid sequence: CASSQTWEQYF. The chain employs TRBV3-1 and TRBJ2-7, with D unclear. Germline CDR1 reads LGHDT; CDR2 reads YNNKEL (reference sequence). CDR3 length: 11 residues. V dropped 2 bases and J dropped 7 bases, with 6 bases sitting between them.

The sample holds many counts of this clonotype. The J gene is TRBJ2-3, the V gene TRBV30, with D unresolved. CDR1 is GTSNPN and CDR2 is SVGIG in the germline V gene (reference sequence). CDR3 length equals 15 residues. V was trimmed by 0 bases and J by 3 bases, leaving 13 bases between them. Here the CDR3 reads CAWSVPAQGTDTQYF. The DNA for the CDR3 is TGTGCCTGGAGTGTACCCGCCCAAGGGACAGATACGCAGTATTTT. Full variable domain (rest looked up from reference TRBV30 and TRBJ2-3): SQTIHQWPATLVQPVGSPLSLECTVEGTSNPNLYWYRQAAGRGLQLLFYSVGIGQISSEVPQNLSASRPQDRQFILSSKKLLLSDSGFYLCAWSVPAQGTDTQYFGPGTRLTVL.

At least ten counts were recorded for this clonotype. The genes are TRBV28 and TRBJ1-4; TRBD1 aligns across 9 bases. CDR3 length: 15 amino acids. Germline V gene data show CDR1 as MDHEN and CDR2 as SYDVKM. The junction had 9 bases not matched to a gene; V was cut back by 5 bases and J by 8 bases. The CDR3 DNA sequence: TGTGCCAGCAGTCCGCCGGGACAGGGAGGGGAAAAACTGTTTTTT. This codes for CASSPPGQGGEKLFF.

This clonotype was counted between two and nine times. V and J are TRBV20-1 and TRBJ1-5; tentatively, D is TRBD1 (5 bases). The V gene's germline CDR1 is DFQATT and CDR2 SNEGSKA (reference sequence). Trimming took off 0 bases at V and 4 bases at J, with 10 bases between the two ends. CDR3 size: 14 residues. The CDR3 nucleotides are TGCAGTGCTAGAGACCCAGGGCAAAATCAGCCCCAGCATTTT. It yields the protein CSARDPGQNQPQHF.